A single sample is the source of the 21 T cell receptor beta chains below, sequenced in a study of OX40 agonist ivuxolimab in advanced cancers. TCRdb keeps only in-frame clones here, not all; method: immunoSEQ multiplex PCR. There are tens of thousands of clones in the sample; about 89% occur only once, and about 25% lies in the top ten. The material sequenced was CD4+ or CD8+ T cells sorted from blood, taken in a trial of the OX40 agonist ivuxolimab. Source of these receptors: an adult with an advanced solid tumor such as melanoma, head and neck, liver or kidney cancer.

The chain joins TRBV10-3 to TRBJ1-2; D is unresolved. The V and J ends lost 1 base and 4 bases respectively, with 10 bases between them. This CDR3 comprises 14 residues. CDR1 is ENHRY, CDR2 SYGVKD, per germline. The CDR3 sequence: CAISEFTESYGYTF. The CDR3 nucleotides read TGTGCCATCAGTGAGTTCACGGAAAGCTATGGCTACACCTTC.

The chain recombines TRBV6-4 with TRBJ1-2; unclear D gene. V dropped 4 bases and J dropped 3 bases, with 9 bases sitting between them. This CDR3 comprises 13 residues. Germline V gene sequence: CDR1 MRHNA, CDR2 SNTAGT. Here the CDR3 reads CASSAERDYGYTF. In DNA, the CDR3 is TGTGCCAGCAGTGCTGAGAGGGACTATGGCTACACCTTC.

The chain recombines TRBV11-1 with TRBJ2-1, with 10 bases identical to TRBD1. This CDR3 spans 13 amino acids. V gave up 1 base and J gave up 13 bases; unmatched junction bases: 4. Germline values: CDR1 SGHAT, CDR2 FQDESV (reference sequence). The CDR3 here is CASSLDRDRGQFF. CDR3 sequence (DNA): TGTGCCAGCAGCTTAGATCGGGACAGGGGTCAGTTCTTC.

The chain links TRBV27 to TRBJ2-2; 15 bases match TRBD2. The CDR3 runs 18 residues. The germline gives CDR1 MNHEY, CDR2 SMNVEV (reference sequence). Losses at the gene ends were 5 bases for V and 4 bases for J; bases not matched to a gene: 8. The CDR3 region is CASSPRTSGRAGTGELFF. The DNA of the CDR3 is TGTGCCAGCAGTCCCAGGACTAGCGGGAGGGCGGGCACCGGGGAGCTGTTTTTT.

This clone has just a few counts. This chain joins TRBV7-9 and TRBJ1-4; 8 bases align to TRBD1. Trimming removed 1 base from V and 5 bases from J; junction bases left unmatched: 3. CDR1 is SEHNR, CDR2 FQNEAQ, per germline (reference sequence). This CDR3 spans 15 amino acids. CDR3 loop: CASSLVSGGNEKLFF. The CDR3 region has the DNA TGTGCCAGCAGCTTAGTGTCAGGGGGCAATGAAAAACTGTTTTTT.

This clone was counted a few times. The rearrangement links TRBV28 to TRBJ1-2; no definite D call. Trimming shortened V by 8 bases and J by 4 bases, and 23 bases separated the two germline ends. Looked up from germline, CDR1 is MDHEN and CDR2 is SYDVKM. CDR3 size: 16 residues. This CDR3 is CASDFVGPTAGYGYTF. The CDR3 DNA reads as TGTGCCAGCGACTTCGTGGGCCCCACGGCGGGCTATGGCTACACCTTC.

Remarks on this clone: In the same sample, other DNA sequences code for this CDR3. The chain couples TRBV4-1 to TRBJ2-1; possibly TRBD2 for D (6 bases). Trimming left V 1 base short and J 2 bases short, with 12 bases between. The CDR3 runs to 16 residues. Germline CDR1 is MGHRA and CDR2 is YSYEKL. The CDR3 nucleotides read TGCGCCAGCAGCCAAGGCGGGCGGGGCCCCTACAATGAGCAGTTCTTC. Its protein product is CASSQGGRGPYNEQFF.

CDR3 sequence reads: CASSLWGPSADEQFF. DNA of the CDR3: TGCGCCAGCAGCTTGTGGGGCCCTAGCGCCGATGAGCAGTTCTTC. This chain uses TRBV5-1 with TRBJ2-1, with a weak D call TRBD2 (6 bases). The ends were cut back, 1 base at V and 8 bases at J, with 16 bases in the middle. The CDR3 is 15 residues long. CDR1 is SGHRS, CDR2 YFSETQ, per germline.

The chain recombines TRBV7-2 with TRBJ1-2; no clear D. Germline V CDR1 and CDR2: SGHTA, FQGNSA. The V and J ends lost 5 bases and 5 bases respectively, with 18 bases between them. CDR3 length equals 15 residues. The CDR3 nucleotides are TGTGCCAGCAGCCCAGCGGCGGCAGTCCTATATGGCTACACCTTC. This translates into CASSPAAAVLYGYTF.

V usage is TRBV19 and J usage is TRBJ2-1; TRBD2 is a possible D gene (5 bases). CDR1 is LNHDA and CDR2 is SQIVND in the germline V gene (reference sequence). There are 15 residues in the CDR3. V shed 2 bases and J shed 2 bases, with 10 bases lying between them. CDR3 coding DNA: TGTGCCAGTAGTATACTAGCAGCTCCCTACAATGAGCAGTTCTTC. Encoded protein: CASSILAAPYNEQFF.

The genes are TRBV5-4 and TRBJ2-7; 7 nucleotides line up with TRBD2. CDR1 is SGHNT and CDR2 is YYREEE in the germline V gene (reference sequence). The CDR3 is made up of 13 amino acids. The V segment lost 1 base and the J segment 9 bases; nucleotides outside the gene matches: 7. Here the CDR3 reads CASSLTGLEGQYF. The CDR3 coding sequence is TGTGCCAGCAGCTTGACCGGACTAGAAGGGCAGTACTTC.

A word on this clone: The identical CDR3 is also encoded by other nucleotide sequences in the sample. V gene TRBV2 combines with J gene TRBJ1-4; D gene uncertain. This CDR3 comprises 15 residues. In germline, CDR1 is SNHLY, CDR2 FYNNEI. Trimming left V 6 bases short and J 3 bases short, with 14 bases between. The CDR3 is CASSKTKISNEKLFF. CDR3 in DNA: TGTGCCAGCAGCAAAACCAAGATATCTAATGAAAAACTGTTTTTT.

The chain combines TRBV5-8 with TRBJ2-1; D perhaps matches TRBD2 (6 bases). With 4 bases removed from V and 8 bases from J, the gap between germline ends came to 19 bases. The CDR3 contains 15 residues. Per germline, CDR1 SGHTS and CDR2 YDEGEE. The CDR3 DNA reads TGTGCCAGCAGCGTGGGACTCACAGAGTGGCATGAGCAGTTCTTC. Amino acid sequence: CASSVGLTEWHEQFF.

The chain combines TRBV11-2 with TRBJ1-4; unclear D gene. Germline V gene sequence: CDR1 SGHAT, CDR2 FQNNGV. V was clipped by 6 bases and J by 6 bases, with 14 bases between them. The CDR3 has 14 residues. This CDR3 is CASSQTPGYEKLFF. The CDR3 DNA reads as TGTGCCAGCAGTCAGACCCCCGGGTATGAAAAACTGTTTTTT.

This chain links TRBV29-1 with TRBJ2-5; 10 positions match TRBD2. The better agreement between TRBJ2-7 and the DNA end casts doubt on the J call. The CDR3 consists of 17 residues. Per germline, CDR1 SQVTM and CDR2 ANQGSEA. This CDR3 reads CSVGLGLAGDFTYEQYF. The CDR3 nucleotides read TGCAGCGTTGGCCTAGGGCTAGCGGGAGACTTTACCTACGAGCAGTACTTC.

The rearrangement joins TRBV5-1 to TRBJ2-5, with D hard to call. The germline V and J ends were trimmed by 0 bases and 5 bases, with 11 bases remaining between them. Germline CDR1 reads SGHRS; CDR2 reads YFSETQ. The CDR3 consists of 14 residues. CDR3 sequence (DNA): TGCGCCAGCAGCTTGGACCGAGATGTGGAGACCCAGTACTTC. Its translation: CASSLDRDVETQYF.

The chain uses TRBV6-1 and TRBJ2-3; D possibly corresponds to TRBD1 (6 bases). This CDR3 spans 13 amino acids. In germline, CDR1 is MNHNS, CDR2 SASEGT. V was cut by 6 bases and J by 3 bases, with 10 bases left in between. For the CDR3, the DNA is TGTGCCAGCAGGGGGGACAATACAGATACGCAGTATTTT. Protein: CASRGDNTDTQYF.

This sequence joins TRBV7-2 and TRBJ1-1; D gene uncertain. There are 15 residues in the CDR3. V was trimmed by 1 base and J by 1 base, leaving 10 bases between them. CDR1 and CDR2 (germline): SGHTA, FQGNSA. This chain's CDR3 is CASSLGQLKNTEAFF. The CDR3 bases are TGTGCCAGCAGCTTAGGTCAGCTCAAGAACACTGAAGCTTTCTTT. Drawing the rest from reference TRBV7-2 and TRBJ1-1, the complete variable domain is GAGVSQSPSNKVTEKGKDVELRCDPISGHTALYWYRQSLGQGLEFLIYFQGNSAPDKSGLPSDRFSAERTGGSVSTLTIQRTQQEDSAVYLCASSLGQLKNTEAFFGQGTRLTVV.

This chain links TRBV6-5 with TRBJ1-5; D is undetermined. CDR1 is MNHEY and CDR2 is SVGAGI in the germline V gene. The ends were cut back, 7 bases at V and 4 bases at J, with 17 bases in the middle. The CDR3 is 15 residues long. The CDR3 DNA reads TGTGCCAGCACCCAAGGCGCAGTGGCGAATCAGCCCCAGCATTTT. As protein: CASTQGAVANQPQHF.

CDR3: CASSIRDSGNEQFF. As DNA, the CDR3 is TGTGCCAGTAGTATAAGGGACTCTGGCAATGAGCAGTTCTTC. J is TRBJ2-1 and V is TRBV19; tentative D call: TRBD2 (6 bases). This CDR3 has 14 residues. The germline V and J ends were trimmed by 2 bases and 6 bases, with 11 bases remaining between them. From germline, CDR1 is LNHDA and CDR2 SQIVND (reference sequence). Full variable domain (remainder filled in from reference TRBV19 and TRBJ2-1): DGGITQSPKYLFRKEGQNVTLSCEQNLNHDAMYWYRQDPGQGLRLIYYSQIVNDFQKGDIAEGYSVSREKKESFPLTVTSAQKNPTAFYLCASSIRDSGNEQFFGPGTRLTVL.

The CDR3: CASSRTSGREETQYF. The CDR3 region has the DNA TGTGCCAGCAGCCGGACTAGCGGGAGGGAGGAGACCCAGTACTTC. The chain carries TRBV27 and TRBJ2-5; 15 bases align to TRBD2. CDR1 is MNHEY and CDR2 is SMNVEV in the germline V gene (reference sequence). Trimming cost V 6 bases and J 5 bases; bases outside gene matches: 4. The CDR3 loop spans 15 amino acids.